These 28 T cell receptor beta chains came from one sample sequenced in a study of blood T cell repertoires in COVID-19. The table came from immunoSEQ multiplex PCR; TCRdb's copy has only in-frame clones and leaves some out. Among 200,000 or so clones listed, 84% were seen once. What was sequenced was peripheral blood. The receptor source for this set is a woman aged 55-69 years who had recovered from COVID-19.

The chain employs TRBV14 and TRBJ1-3, with D uncertain. Trimming removed 3 bases from V and 4 bases from J, with 13 bases in between. Germline V gene data show CDR1 as SGHDN and CDR2 as FVKESK. The CDR3 runs 15 residues. CDR3 in DNA: TGTGCCAGCAGCCACGGGATGATGGAGGGAAACACCATATATTTT. Its translation: CASSHGMMEGNTIYF.

The V gene is TRBV5-4, the J gene TRBJ1-2; tentatively, D is TRBD1 (5 bases). The CDR3 consists of 13 residues. V gave up 4 bases and J gave up 8 bases, with 15 bases separating them. Germline lookup yields CDR1 SGHNT and CDR2 YYREEE (reference sequence). CDR3 amino acids: CASSPDPGGGYTF. In DNA, the CDR3 is TGTGCCAGCAGCCCCGACCCGGGGGGGGGCTACACCTTC.

This sequence joins TRBV29-1 and TRBJ2-1; 8 bases are a match to TRBD1. Per germline, CDR1 SQVTM and CDR2 ANQGSEA. The V segment lost 7 bases and the J segment 7 bases; nucleotides outside the gene matches: 9. The CDR3 totals 13 residues. In nucleotides, the CDR3 is TGCAGCGGGAGAACAGGGGGTAGGAATGAGCAGTTCTTC. This translates into CSGRTGGRNEQFF.

This clone turned up a few times. The chain has TRBV19 and TRBJ1-6; D possibly corresponds to TRBD1 (6 bases). Between the trimmed V and J ends, which lost 7 bases and 10 bases, there was a span of 17 bases. CDR3 size: 14 residues. Germline V gene lookup returns CDR1 LNHDA and CDR2 SQIVND (reference sequence). CDR3 DNA: TGTGCCAGTACGCGTGGGGGCCCGTGGTCACCCCTCCACTTT. Translating gives CASTRGGPWSPLHF.

This chain joins TRBV15 and TRBJ1-1; D unresolved. CDR1 LNHNV and CDR2 YYDKDF come from the germline V gene (reference sequence). The CDR3 spans 17 residues. The V end lost 0 bases, the J end lost 1 base, and 15 bases lay between the germline ends. CDR3 bases: TGTGCCACCAGCAGAGAAAGCGCCCTGGCAGCGAACACTGAAGCTTTCTTT. The encoded protein is CATSRESALAANTEAFF.

The chain has TRBV7-9 and TRBJ2-3, with 11 bases matching TRBD2. The trim removed 3 bases at V and 0 bases at J, leaving 2 bases unmatched. CDR1 and CDR2 (germline): SEHNR, FQNEAQ (reference sequence). The CDR3 has 16 residues. In DNA form, the CDR3 reads TGTGCCAGCAGCTTCATAGCGGGGGGGAGCACAGATACGCAGTATTTT. Amino acids: CASSFIAGGSTDTQYF.

The chain combines TRBV4-2 with TRBJ2-1; D not resolved. The CDR3 is 11 amino acids. V was pared by 0 bases and J by 10 bases, with 4 bases between. The germline V gene has CDR1 LGHNA and CDR2 YNFKEQ. In DNA form, the CDR3 reads TGTGCCAGCAGCCAAGAAGCAGAGCAGTTCTTC. Translated, it gives CASSQEAEQFF.

The chain links TRBV6-5 to TRBJ2-5; 9 nucleotides agree with TRBD2. With V trimmed by 3 bases and J by 4 bases, 3 bases remained unmatched. CDR1 is MNHEY, CDR2 SVGAGI, per germline. There are 14 residues in the CDR3. The CDR3: CASSYLAGTETQYF. The DNA of the CDR3 is TGTGCCAGCAGTTATCTAGCGGGGACAGAGACCCAGTACTTC.

The chain is built from TRBV30 and TRBJ1-6; D perhaps matches TRBD1 (5 bases). Between the trimmed V and J ends, which lost 3 bases and 5 bases, there was a span of 14 bases. This CDR3 is 15 amino acids long. From germline, CDR1 is GTSNPN and CDR2 SVGIG (reference sequence). The CDR3 loop reads CAWSPGVTNNSPLHF. The CDR3 bases are TGTGCCTGGAGCCCGGGGGTTACCAATAATTCACCCCTCCACTTT.

This sequence joins TRBV7-9 and TRBJ2-7; 10 bases agree with TRBD1. The J segment lost 2 bases and the V segment lost 5 bases, leaving 3 bases of the junction unmatched. The CDR3 is 14 amino acids. The germline V gene has CDR1 SEHNR and CDR2 FQNEAQ (reference sequence). The CDR3: CASSRQGAPYEQYF. The CDR3 coding sequence is TGTGCCAGCAGCCGACAGGGGGCCCCCTACGAGCAGTACTTC.

This chain joins TRBV30 and TRBJ1-2, with 8 bases identical to TRBD1. Germline V gives CDR1 GTSNPN, CDR2 SVGIG (reference sequence). The V gene end was trimmed by 7 bases and the J gene end by 3 bases; junction bases not matched to a gene: 7. The CDR3 length is 13 residues. CDR3 nucleotides: TGTGCCTCCACGACAGGGGTCCACTATGGCTACACCTTC. Its translation: CASTTGVHYGYTF. Variable domain in full (rest from reference TRBV30 and TRBJ1-2): SQTIHQWPATLVQPVGSPLSLECTVEGTSNPNLYWYRQAAGRGLQLLFYSVGIGQISSEVPQNLSASRPQDRQFILSSKKLLLSDSGFYLCASTTGVHYGYTFGSGTRLTVV.

The J gene is TRBJ1-6, the V gene TRBV14; 7 bases agree with TRBD1. In germline, CDR1 is SGHDN, CDR2 FVKESK. Losses at the gene ends were 3 bases for V and 1 base for J; bases not matched to a gene: 6. The CDR3 has 17 amino acids. The CDR3 DNA follows: TGTGCCAGCAGCCACCACAGGGGAGAGTCCTATAATTCACCCCTCCACTTT. This codes for CASSHHRGESYNSPLHF. The whole variable domain, remainder taken from reference TRBV14 and TRBJ1-6, is EAGVTQFPSHSVIEKGQTVTLRCDPISGHDNLYWYRRVMGKEIKFLLHFVKESKQDESGMPNNRFLAERTGGTYSTLKVQPAELEDSGVYFCASSHHRGESYNSPLHFGNGTRLTVT.

This clone has a handful of counts. The chain employs TRBV9 and TRBJ2-3, with D maybe TRBD1 (6 bases). The CDR3 length is 14 residues. Trimming left V 1 base short and J 4 bases short, with 10 bases between. The germline V gene encodes CDR1 SGDLS and CDR2 YYNGEE. Here the CDR3 DNA reads TGTGCCAGCAGCGTAAGGGGGACCCCAGATACGCAGTATTTT. It yields the protein CASSVRGTPDTQYF. Looking up the rest from reference TRBV9 and TRBJ2-3 gives the full variable domain: DSGVTQTPKHLITATGQRVTLRCSPRSGDLSVYWYQQSLDQGLQFLIQYYNGEERAKGNILERFSAQQFPDLHSELNLSSLELGDSALYFCASSVRGTPDTQYFGPGTRLTVL.

The rearrangement links TRBV19 to TRBJ2-5; TRBD2 might be the D (5 bases). The CDR3 totals 16 residues. With 1 base removed from V and 4 bases from J, the gap between germline ends came to 16 bases. From germline, CDR1 is LNHDA and CDR2 SQIVND (reference sequence). The CDR3 protein is CASSIGSSSIRETQYF. The DNA of the CDR3 is TGTGCCAGTAGTATAGGGTCTAGCTCAATCCGAGAGACCCAGTACTTC.

The rearrangement uses TRBV11-2 and TRBJ2-1; D gene uncertain. Trimming took off 4 bases at V and 4 bases at J, with 17 bases between the two ends. The germline V gene has CDR1 SGHAT and CDR2 FQNNGV. The CDR3 has 16 residues. The CDR3 coding sequence is TGTGCCAGCAGCTCCCCGAGACGAGCGTTTTACAATGAGCAGTTCTTC. Translating gives CASSSPRRAFYNEQFF.

This clone was observed a handful of times. The V call is TRBV27, the J call TRBJ2-2; TRBD2 matches 13 bases. J was trimmed by 5 bases and V by 4 bases; bases with no gene match: 4. Germline CDR1 and CDR2: MNHEY and SMNVEV (reference sequence). This CDR3 region has 16 residues. CDR3 loop: CASSSWTSGRTGELFF. The CDR3 bases are TGTGCCAGCAGTTCTTGGACTAGCGGGAGAACCGGGGAGCTGTTTTTT.

The CDR3 reads CASSQFAGDQPQHF. DNA for the CDR3: TGTGCCAGCAGCCAATTCGCAGGGGATCAGCCCCAGCATTTT. V and J are TRBV16 and TRBJ1-5; perhaps TRBD1 as D (6 bases). V dropped 1 base and J dropped 5 bases, with 9 bases sitting between them. CDR3 length: 14 residues. Per the germline V gene, CDR1 is KGHSY and CDR2 is FQNENV. The complete variable domain, with remaining parts taken from reference TRBV16 and TRBJ1-5, reads GEEVAQTPKHLVRGEGQKAKLYCAPIKGHSYVFWYQQVLKNEFKFLISFQNENVFDETGMPKERFSAKCLPNSPCSLEIQATKLEDSAVYFCASSQFAGDQPQHFGDGTRLSIL.

This chain links TRBV9 with TRBJ2-2; D is undetermined. Trimming removed 0 bases at V and 1 base at J, with 4 bases between. The CDR3 is 14 residues long. Looked up from germline, CDR1 is SGDLS and CDR2 is YYNGEE. The CDR3 DNA is TGTGCCAGCAGCGTAGTCTGGAACACCGGGGAGCTGTTTTTT. It is translated as CASSVVWNTGELFF.

This clone was counted a single time. This sequence joins TRBV19 and TRBJ1-1; D call uncertain. V shed 3 bases and J shed 6 bases, with 11 bases lying between them. There are 13 residues in the CDR3. From germline, CDR1 is LNHDA and CDR2 SQIVND (reference sequence). For the CDR3, the DNA is TGTGCCAGTAGTATTGGGAGGGCCGCTGAAGCTTTCTTT. It specifies CASSIGRAAEAFF.

The chain carries TRBV24-1 and TRBJ1-3; D possibly corresponds to TRBD1 (6 bases). Trimming removed 5 bases from V and 0 bases from J, with 16 bases in between. The CDR3 extends over 17 amino acids. Germline CDR1 and CDR2: KGHDR and SFDVKD. CDR3 protein: CATSVPGAPYSGNTIYF. In DNA, the CDR3 is TGTGCCACCAGTGTACCAGGGGCTCCCTACTCTGGAAACACCATATATTTT.

The J gene is TRBJ2-7, the V gene TRBV12-3 or TRBV12-4; D perhaps matches TRBD2 (6 bases). This CDR3 has 11 residues. Trimming removed 4 bases from V and 7 bases from J, with 8 bases in between. As DNA, the CDR3 is TGTGCCAGCAGTTCCCGGGAGGAGCAGTACTTC. Residues: CASSSREEQYF.

In its sample, this clone was seen once. The chain is built from TRBV10-3 and TRBJ1-2; 7 positions match TRBD1. Germline trimming cut 0 bases from V and 7 bases from J; bases unmatched to any gene: 8. The CDR3 is 15 residues long. Looked up from germline, CDR1 is ENHRY and CDR2 is SYGVKD. Here the CDR3 reads CAISESDREVSGYTF. The CDR3 DNA is TGTGCCATCAGTGAGTCTGACAGGGAAGTCTCTGGCTACACCTTC.

The chain recombines TRBV18 with TRBJ1-3; D is possibly TRBD1 (6 bases). This CDR3 is built from 17 residues. V was cut by 4 bases and J by 2 bases, with 18 bases left in between. Germline lookup yields CDR1 KGHSH and CDR2 LQKENI. The CDR3 nucleotides are TGTGCCAGCTCACGAAGATGGGGGACAAATACTGGAAACACCATATATTTT. It encodes CASSRRWGTNTGNTIYF.

In its sample, this clone was seen once. V and J are TRBV5-5 and TRBJ2-7, with D possibly being TRBD2 (6 bases). The CDR3 is 12 residues long. Germline CDR1 SGHKS, CDR2 YYEKEE (reference sequence). V lost 4 bases and J lost 6, with 11 bases in between. The CDR3 protein is CASSLTGVEQYF. The CDR3 nucleotides read TGTGCCAGCAGCCTGACGGGGGTCGAGCAGTACTTC.

V gene TRBV6-5 combines with J gene TRBJ2-3; 8 nucleotides agree with TRBD1. Losses at the gene ends were 0 bases for V and 2 bases for J; bases not matched to a gene: 4. CDR1 is MNHEY and CDR2 is SVGAGI in the germline V gene. This CDR3 has 16 amino acids. This CDR3 is CASSYSQGQDTDTQYF. Written as DNA, the CDR3 is TGTGCCAGCAGTTACTCGCAGGGACAGGACACAGATACGCAGTATTTT.

The J gene is TRBJ1-2, the V gene TRBV19; D gene unclear. CDR1 and CDR2 from the germline V gene are LNHDA and SQIVND (reference sequence). CDR3 length equals 16 residues. Trimming left V 8 bases short and J 1 base short, with 20 bases between. CDR3 amino acids: CASRPPQSRNNYGYTF. The DNA for the CDR3 is TGTGCCAGTCGCCCTCCCCAGTCTAGAAATAACTATGGCTACACCTTC.

The chain is built from TRBV30 and TRBJ1-2; tentative D call: TRBD1 (5 bases). Germline assignment: CDR1 GTSNPN and CDR2 SVGIG (reference sequence). This CDR3 has 14 amino acids. Trimming removed 2 bases from V and 1 base from J, with 11 bases in between. The CDR3 is CAWSPGHINYGYTF. For the CDR3, the DNA is TGTGCCTGGAGTCCTGGACATATTAACTATGGCTACACCTTC.

The genes are TRBV7-8 and TRBJ1-1; 7 bases map to TRBD1. Germline CDR1 reads SGHVS; CDR2 reads FQNEAQ. With 1 base clipped from V and 4 bases from J, the junction kept 6 bases outside the gene matches. This CDR3 has 15 amino acids. Here the CDR3 reads CASSLGAGGITEAFF. The CDR3, as DNA: TGTGCCAGCAGCTTAGGGGCAGGGGGAATCACTGAAGCTTTCTTT.